The 13 T cell receptor beta chains listed next were all sequenced from one sample in a study of CD4 T cells in relation to SARS-CoV-2 and coronaviruses. The assay was immunoSEQ multiplex PCR, and TCRdb's table has in-frame clones only and misses some. The data contain some 35,000 clones, more than 75% of them singletons. Sequenced: memory CD4+ T cells from PBMCs. The receptor source for this set is an adult with COVID-19.

The chain combines TRBV2 with TRBJ1-5, with D uncertain. This CDR3 is built from 14 residues. The germline V and J ends were trimmed by 5 bases and 0 bases, with 8 bases remaining between them. The germline gives CDR1 SNHLY, CDR2 FYNNEI. DNA of the CDR3: TGTGCCAGCAGTCTGGAAGGTAGCAATCAGCCCCAGCATTTT. Its protein is CASSLEGSNQPQHF.

For the CDR3, the DNA is TGTGCCAGCAGCTTATGGTCCGAGCAGTTCTTC. This sequence encodes CASSLWSEQFF. The chain is built from TRBV7-8 and TRBJ2-1; no clear D. Trimming removed 2 bases from V and 10 bases from J, with 6 bases in between. This CDR3 has 11 amino acids. Germline CDR1 SGHVS, CDR2 FQNEAQ.

V is TRBV5-6 and J is TRBJ2-2; D remains unclear. V lost 3 bases to trimming and J lost 1 base, with 4 bases between them. Germline-derived CDR1 and CDR2 are SGHDT and YYEEEE. The CDR3 covers 13 residues. CDR3 DNA: TGTGCCAGCAGCTCCCTGAACACCGGGGAGCTGTTTTTT. It yields the protein CASSSLNTGELFF.

The chain employs TRBV3-1 (or the pseudogene TRBV3-2) and TRBJ1-2; D remains ambiguous. Germline assignment: CDR1 LGHDT and CDR2 YNNKEL (reference sequence). This CDR3 has 13 residues. Between the trimmed V and J ends, which lost 4 bases and 4 bases, there was a span of 10 bases. The chain's CDR3 is CASSRSESYGYTF. CDR3 DNA: TGTGCCAGCAGCCGCTCGGAGAGCTATGGCTACACCTTC.

The J gene is TRBJ1-4, the V gene TRBV7-8; D is possibly TRBD1 (6 bases). Germline V CDR1 and CDR2: SGHVS, FQNEAQ. V lost 4 bases and J lost 8, with 20 bases in between. The CDR3 is made up of 16 amino acids. CDR3: CASSSEAGGRLEKLFF. In DNA form, the CDR3 reads TGTGCCAGCAGCTCGGAGGCGGGGGGGCGTTTGGAAAAACTGTTTTTT.

This clone was counted a few times. The V call is TRBV5-1, the J call TRBJ2-3, with D unresolved. Germline V gives CDR1 SGHRS, CDR2 YFSETQ. The V end lost 0 bases, the J end lost 6 bases, and 17 bases lay between the germline ends. This CDR3 region has 16 residues. The CDR3 DNA reads as TGCGCCAGCAGCTTGGGGGTTACCACAGAGACGGATACGCAGTATTTT. Protein sequence: CASSLGVTTETDTQYF. The variable domain in full, with the rest retrieved from reference TRBV5-1 and TRBJ2-3, is KAGVTQTPRYLIKTRGQQVTLSCSPISGHRSVSWYQQTPGQGLQFLFEYFSETQRNKGNFPGRFSGRQFSNSRSEMNVSTLELGDSALYLCASSLGVTTETDTQYFGPGTRLTVL.

The chain links TRBV2 to TRBJ1-4; D perhaps matches TRBD1 (6 bases). Germline V lookup: CDR1 SNHLY, CDR2 FYNNEI. CDR3 length: 15 amino acids. V was clipped by 10 bases and J by 4 bases, with 19 bases between them. The CDR3 region has the DNA TGTGCCACCAGCGTTAGGGGGATTGATAATGAAAAACTGTTTTTT. This codes for CATSVRGIDNEKLFF.

This chain uses TRBV5-4 with TRBJ2-7, with D possibly called TRBD1 or TRBD2 (6 bases each). The germline V and J ends were trimmed by 4 bases and 6 bases, with 17 bases remaining between them. Germline V gene data show CDR1 as SGHNT and CDR2 as YYREEE (reference sequence). The CDR3 runs 14 residues. The CDR3 protein is CASSLGGAGPEQYF. CDR3 sequence (DNA): TGTGCCAGCAGCCTGGGGGGCGCCGGTCCCGAGCAGTACTTC.

In the case of this clone: Other DNA sequences in the same sample also yield this CDR3. This rearrangement joins TRBV27 to TRBJ1-2; D is unclear. V shed 2 bases and J shed 4 bases, with 5 bases lying between them. The CDR3 contains 12 residues. CDR1 MNHEY and CDR2 SMNVEV come from the germline V gene (reference sequence). In DNA, the CDR3 is TGTGCCAGCAGTTTAAAGGGCTATGGCTACACCTTC. Translation gives CASSLKGYGYTF.

This sequence joins TRBV5-1 and TRBJ1-6; weak D call: TRBD1 (5 bases). Trimming left V 1 base short and J 9 bases short, with 11 bases between. Germline V gene sequence: CDR1 SGHRS, CDR2 YFSETQ. This CDR3 is built from 14 residues. The CDR3 loop is CASSLLGVGSPLHF. The CDR3, as DNA: TGCGCCAGCAGCTTGTTAGGGGTCGGTTCACCCCTCCACTTT.

The rearrangement joins TRBV19 to TRBJ1-4; D gene uncertain. The germline gives CDR1 LNHDA, CDR2 SQIVND (reference sequence). V shed 3 bases and J shed 10 bases, with 15 bases lying between them. The CDR3 contains 14 residues. In DNA form, the CDR3 reads TGTGCCAGTAGTATGCAGCGGGGTACGGGAAAACTGTTTTTT. Encoded protein: CASSMQRGTGKLFF.

The chain uses TRBV3-1 (or the pseudogene TRBV3-2) and TRBJ2-7; TRBD1 might be the D (6 bases). Deletions cut 4 bases from V and 1 base from J, with 14 bases between. Germline CDR1 reads LGHDT; CDR2 reads YNNKEL (reference sequence). The CDR3 sequence is 15 residues long. In DNA, the CDR3 is TGTGCCAGCAGCCCGTTGGGGGCCGGGTCCTACGAGCAGTACTTC. Amino acid sequence: CASSPLGAGSYEQYF.

The V and J genes are TRBV7-9 and TRBJ2-5; 8 bases fit TRBD2. The CDR3 length is 14 residues. Unmatched junction bases numbered 4, after V lost 4 bases and J lost 3 bases. Germline loops: CDR1 SEHNR, CDR2 FQNEAQ (reference sequence). CDR3 sequence: CASSSSGGEETQYF. The CDR3 region has the DNA TGTGCCAGCAGCTCAAGCGGGGGAGAAGAGACCCAGTACTTC.